This T cell receptor beta chain is from a study of T cells in Graves' hyperthyroidism and ophthalmopathy. Germline V CDR1 and CDR2: SGHDN, FVKESK. The CDR3 has 13 residues. V was shortened by 2 bases and J by 7 bases, with 8 bases between the two germline ends. The study defined stable Graves' hyperthyroidism as no ophthalmopathy progression within 18 months. Amplified TCR beta CDR3 regions derived from RNA transcripts. First-round RT-PCR with HTBI primers amplified the TCR CDR3 region. TCRdb analysed the multiplex PCR reads with MiXCR anew, one entry per CDR3 protein. The sample records roughly 510,000 distinct CDR3 sequences, roughly 20% being singletons. This clonotype was seen a handful of times.

J is TRBJ2-2 and V is TRBV14, with no clear D. This clonotype originated in a man between 18 and 29 years old with Graves' hyperthyroidism. The sequenced sample was blood. The CDR3 protein is CASSQLLVGELFF. The CDR3 DNA is TGTGCCAGCAGCCAACTGTTGGTCGGGGAGCTGTTTTTT.